The present T cell receptor (beta chain) was sequenced within a study of T cell responses to AZD1222 COVID-19 vaccine. Study-wide results and caveats: Donors, mostly white British, included more females; clonal diversity was possibly underestimated. Mapped onto spike, vaccine-associated CD4 TCRs spanned it and were dominant at 160-218 and 743-854. Seropositive at baseline were only a handful of AZD1222 recipients.

Profiled with immunoSEQ multiplex PCR; TCRdb holds only in-frame clones, not every one. This sample has fewer than 200,000 clones; 90% to 95% occur once, and the top ten carry approximately 2%. This clone was recorded only once. Antigen specificity is unknown. The germline gives CDR1 SEHNR, CDR2 FQNEAQ (reference sequence). Trimming pared 4 bases from V and 4 bases from J, leaving 19 bases between. The CDR3 is made up of 17 amino acids. The sequenced sample was peripheral blood, obtained on day 0 of AZD1222 vaccination. This chain links TRBV7-9 with TRBJ2-2; tentative D call: TRBD2 (5 bases). This sequence was found in an adult in good health. The CDR3 loop is CASSSVGTSRGTGELFF. CDR3 DNA: TGTGCCAGCAGCTCGGTCGGAACTAGTCGGGGCACCGGGGAGCTGTTTTTT.